This T cell receptor beta chain was recovered during a study of tumor-infiltrating lymphocytes in primary liver carcinoma. About the research overall: Subjects consisted of male and female patients aged 30 to 69 years.

This clonotype was recorded at least ten times. The investigators made TCR beta cDNA from 400 to 500 ng total RNA, using a constant-region primer. Three nested multiplex PCR rounds, a slightly modified ARM-PCR method, built the TCR beta libraries. Both of the initial two PCR rounds ran for approximately 10 cycles and employed TRBV1-TRBV30 forward primers alongside a C-beta reverse primer. TCRdb fed the multiplex PCR reads into MiXCR, producing one record per CDR3 protein. The table lists some 180,000 distinct CDR3 sequences, approximately 80% of them singletons. The CDR3 consists of 15 residues. Germline V lookup: CDR1 SGHAT, CDR2 FQNNGV. The V end lost 0 bases, the J end lost 0 bases, and 7 bases lay between the germline ends. It was from approximately 22-30 mg of unsorted bulk tissue that RNA and DNA were co-extracted. Donors underwent surgery for histopathologically diagnosed primary liver carcinoma. Each individual tumor supplied samples from five separate regions.

The chain links TRBV11-2 to TRBJ2-3; possibly TRBD2 for D (5 bases). Sequencing was done on a sample of tumor tissue from primary liver carcinoma. The TCR originated in a man aged 40-55 years with primary liver carcinoma and hepatitis B virus infection. The chain's CDR3 is CASSLEWTSTDTQYF. Written as DNA, the CDR3 is TGTGCCAGCAGCTTAGAGTGGACTAGCACAGATACGCAGTATTTT.